What follows are 25 T cell receptor beta chains derived from one specimen sequenced in a study of OX40 agonist ivuxolimab in advanced cancers. Profiled with immunoSEQ multiplex PCR; TCRdb holds only in-frame clones, not every one. The profile shows fewer than 110,000 clones, 91% of them singletons. The input for sequencing was CD4+ or CD8+ T cells sorted from blood, taken in a trial of the OX40 agonist ivuxolimab. These receptors all stem from an adult with an advanced solid tumor such as melanoma, head and neck, liver or kidney cancer.

V usage is TRBV23-1 and J usage is TRBJ1-1; no reliable D call. TRBV23-1 counts as an open reading frame of uncertain function. The CDR3 spans 14 residues. The V end was cut by 2 bases, the J end by 3 bases, with 10 bases between. The CDR3 DNA follows: TGCGCCAGCAGTCAACAAGGGCGGGACACTGAAGCTTTCTTT. It encodes CASSQQGRDTEAFF.

The chain uses TRBV28 and TRBJ2-7, with 7 positions matching TRBD2. The CDR3 is 15 residues long. Germline V gene lookup returns CDR1 MDHEN and CDR2 SYDVKM. V dropped 2 bases and J dropped 0; count of bases not matched to a gene: 4. CDR3 loop: CASSLASGYSYEQYF. In DNA form, the CDR3 reads TGTGCCAGCAGTTTAGCTAGCGGATACTCCTACGAGCAGTACTTC.

The J gene is TRBJ2-2, the V gene TRBV7-3; 7 bases align to TRBD2. J was trimmed by 1 base and V by 2 bases; bases with no gene match: 4. This CDR3 has 16 amino acids. Germline loops: CDR1 SGHTA, CDR2 FQGTGA. CDR3 loop: CASSLRGDRNTGELFF. The CDR3 DNA follows: TGTGCCAGCAGCTTACGGGGGGATCGGAACACCGGGGAGCTGTTTTTT. The variable domain in full, completed from reference TRBV7-3 and TRBJ2-2, reads GAGVSQTPSNKVTEKGKYVELRCDPISGHTALYWYRQSLGQGPEFLIYFQGTGAADDSGLPNDRFFAVRPEGSVSTLKIQRTERGDSAVYLCASSLRGDRNTGELFFGEGSRLTVL.

This clone has only a few counts. The chain joins TRBV25-1 to TRBJ2-1; tentative D call: TRBD2 (5 bases). Trimming left V 3 bases short and J 7 bases short, with 16 bases between. CDR1 is MGHDK and CDR2 is SYGVNS in the germline V gene. The CDR3 has 15 amino acids. The CDR3 loop reads CASSDGVSSMNEQFF. The CDR3 DNA sequence: TGTGCCAGCAGTGACGGGGTTTCCAGCATGAATGAGCAGTTCTTC. Together with reference TRBV25-1 and TRBJ2-1, the CDR3 gives the full variable domain: EADIYQTPRYLVIGTGKKITLECSQTMGHDKMYWYQQDPGMELHLIHYSYGVNSTEKGDLSSESTVSRIRTEHFPLTLESARPSHTSQYLCASSDGVSSMNEQFFGPGTRLTVL.

The rearrangement joins TRBV15 to TRBJ1-4, with 7 bases matching TRBD1. CDR1 is LNHNV and CDR2 is YYDKDF in the germline V gene (reference sequence). The CDR3 covers 15 residues. V shed 3 bases, J shed 4 bases, and the junction held 5 bases outside the gene matches. The CDR3 region is CATSSAPGGNEKLFF. CDR3 DNA sequence: TGTGCCACCAGCAGTGCCCCAGGGGGTAATGAAAAACTGTTTTTT.

The V gene is TRBV7-6, the J gene TRBJ1-5; no definite D call. The CDR3 covers 12 residues. Trimming pared 0 bases from V and 6 bases from J, leaving 3 bases between. Per the germline V gene, CDR1 is SGHVS and CDR2 is FNYEAQ. CDR3 in DNA: TGTGCCAGCAGCTTAGCTGGTCAGCCCCAGCATTTT. It translates to CASSLAGQPQHF.

The V gene is TRBV5-1, the J gene TRBJ2-6; D unresolved. The CDR3 has 16 amino acids. The V and J ends lost 0 bases and 0 bases respectively, with 7 bases between them. Germline V gene data show CDR1 as SGHRS and CDR2 as YFSETQ. The CDR3 DNA follows: TGCGCCAGCAGCTTGGAAGGCAGCTCTGGGGCCAACGTCCTGACTTTC. Its protein product is CASSLEGSSGANVLTF.

The chain couples TRBV11-1 to TRBJ1-2; 7 bases line up with TRBD1. Germline V gene lookup returns CDR1 SGHAT and CDR2 FQDESV (reference sequence). V lost 4 bases, J lost 4 bases, and 3 bases stayed unmatched. CDR3 size: 13 residues. The CDR3 region has the DNA TGTGCCAGCAGCTCAAGACAGGGCTATGGCTACACCTTC. This translates into CASSSRQGYGYTF.

The rearrangement links TRBV2 to TRBJ2-3; D is possibly TRBD1 (6 bases). The V gene lost 8 bases and the J gene lost 0 bases, with 21 bases spanning the gap. This CDR3 comprises 17 residues. CDR1 and CDR2 (germline): SNHLY, FYNNEI. The CDR3 region is CASARVLGTTSTDTQYF. DNA of the CDR3: TGTGCCAGCGCGAGGGTGTTGGGGACAACTAGCACAGATACGCAGTATTTT.

The chain recombines TRBV19 with TRBJ1-3, with D possibly being TRBD1 (6 bases). Germline values: CDR1 LNHDA, CDR2 SQIVND (reference sequence). Trimming stripped 8 bases from V and 1 base from J, with 18 bases between. The CDR3 sequence is 16 residues long. The CDR3 DNA reads TGTGCCAGTGGGAGGGACACCAGAGCTTCTGGAAACACCATATATTTT. This sequence encodes CASGRDTRASGNTIYF.

This sequence joins TRBV7-9 and TRBJ2-3, with D maybe TRBD2 (5 bases). V dropped 5 bases and J dropped 0 bases, with 15 bases sitting between them. This CDR3 spans 16 amino acids. Germline loops: CDR1 SEHNR, CDR2 FQNEAQ (reference sequence). DNA for the CDR3: TGTGCCAGCAGCATACGCAGCGGAACTAGCACAGATACGCAGTATTTT. It is translated as CASSIRSGTSTDTQYF. Full variable domain (remainder filled in from reference TRBV7-9 and TRBJ2-3): DTGVSQNPRHKITKRGQNVTFRCDPISEHNRLYWYRQTLGQGPEFLTYFQNEAQLEKSRLLSDRFSAERPKGSFSTLEIQRTEQGDSAMYLCASSIRSGTSTDTQYFGPGTRLTVL.

The chain links TRBV7-3 to TRBJ2-5, with 7 positions matching TRBD2. This CDR3 has 15 amino acids. Per the germline V gene, CDR1 is SGHTA and CDR2 is FQGTGA. With 3 bases clipped from V and 3 bases from J, the junction kept 7 bases outside the gene matches. The CDR3 spells CASSLAGTTEETQYF. In DNA form, the CDR3 reads TGTGCCAGCAGCTTGGCCGGGACTACCGAAGAGACCCAGTACTTC.

J is TRBJ2-5 and V is TRBV7-9; no clear D. Per the germline V gene, CDR1 is SEHNR and CDR2 is FQNEAQ (reference sequence). V was shortened by 2 bases and J by 1 base, with 17 bases between the two germline ends. The CDR3 has 17 residues. CDR3 in amino acids: CASSLLRGPPFQETQYF. The CDR3 bases are TGTGCCAGCAGCTTACTCCGAGGTCCACCCTTCCAAGAGACCCAGTACTTC.

The V and J genes are TRBV18 and TRBJ1-1; the match to TRBD1 covers 7 bases. The CDR3 has 15 amino acids. Germline V CDR1 and CDR2: KGHSH, LQKENI. V dropped 4 bases and J dropped 2; count of bases not matched to a gene: 7. The DNA of the CDR3 is TGTGCCAGCTCACGGGGACAGAACTACAACACTGAAGCTTTCTTT. Its translation is CASSRGQNYNTEAFF. Variable domain in full (rest from reference TRBV18 and TRBJ1-1): NAGVMQNPRHLVRRRGQEARLRCSPMKGHSHVYWYRQLPEEGLKFMVYLQKENIIDESGMPKERFSAEFPKEGPSILRIQQVVRGDSAAYFCASSRGQNYNTEAFFGQGTRLTVV.

V usage is TRBV5-5 and J usage is TRBJ2-5; 8 bases fit TRBD1. The junction had 9 bases not matched to a gene; V was cut back by 6 bases and J by 5 bases. Germline values: CDR1 SGHKS, CDR2 YYEKEE (reference sequence). This CDR3 contains 14 residues. The CDR3 coding sequence is TGTGCCAGCACACCCCGGACAGGGCTCGAGACCCAGTACTTC. This encodes CASTPRTGLETQYF.

This clone was recorded only once. This rearrangement joins TRBV28 to TRBJ1-3; D is unresolved. Trimming removed 6 bases at V and 4 bases at J, with 13 bases between. The CDR3 runs 14 residues. The germline CDR1 and CDR2 sequences are MDHEN and SYDVKM. DNA of the CDR3: TGTGCCAGCAGCTCCTATAAGGCGGGAAACACCATATATTTT. Amino acids: CASSSYKAGNTIYF.

This clone showed up just a few times. The chain is built from TRBV28 and TRBJ2-3; D is unclear. This CDR3 spans 15 amino acids. Deletions cut 8 bases from V and 0 bases from J, with 15 bases between. CDR1 and CDR2 from the germline V gene are MDHEN and SYDVKM. This chain's CDR3 is CASGGAGLSTDTQYF. CDR3 DNA sequence: TGTGCCAGCGGTGGCGCAGGATTAAGCACAGATACGCAGTATTTT.

The V call is TRBV5-1, the J call TRBJ1-4; 7 nucleotides align to TRBD1. Germline V gives CDR1 SGHRS, CDR2 YFSETQ. There are 15 residues in the CDR3. The V gene end was trimmed by 2 bases and the J gene end by 3 bases; junction bases not matched to a gene: 4. CDR3 amino acids: CASSLTGQPNEKLFF. CDR3 bases: TGCGCCAGCAGCTTAACGGGACAGCCTAATGAAAAACTGTTTTTT. Full variable domain (outside the CDR3, taken from reference TRBV5-1 and TRBJ1-4): KAGVTQTPRYLIKTRGQQVTLSCSPISGHRSVSWYQQTPGQGLQFLFEYFSETQRNKGNFPGRFSGRQFSNSRSEMNVSTLELGDSALYLCASSLTGQPNEKLFFGSGTQLSVL.

This clone has only a few counts. The chain joins TRBV27 to TRBJ2-2; D remains ambiguous. Germline CDR1 and CDR2: MNHEY and SMNVEV (reference sequence). The CDR3 is 12 residues long. Between the trimmed V and J ends, which lost 3 bases and 7 bases, there was a span of 6 bases. CDR3 residues: CASSFMSGELFF. DNA of the CDR3: TGTGCCAGCAGTTTTATGAGCGGGGAGCTGTTTTTT.

The chain carries TRBV28 and TRBJ2-7; perhaps TRBD2 as D (5 bases). CDR1 and CDR2 (germline): MDHEN, SYDVKM. The CDR3 is made up of 14 amino acids. V lost 4 bases and J 6 bases, leaving 16 bases between the germline ends. CDR3 nucleotide sequence: TGTGCCAGCAGTTCGGAACTAGTATGGGGCGAGCAGTACTTC. This gives the protein CASSSELVWGEQYF.

Only one count was recorded for this clone. The chain is built from TRBV5-1 and TRBJ2-7; maybe TRBD2 (6 bases). Germline values: CDR1 SGHRS, CDR2 YFSETQ. V was pared by 0 bases and J by 4 bases, with 11 bases between. This CDR3 has 14 residues. CDR3 nucleotides: TGCGCCAGCAGCTTGGTCGGGAGTCAGTACGAGCAGTACTTC. Translating it yields CASSLVGSQYEQYF.

V usage is TRBV2 and J usage is TRBJ1-1, with 9 bases that match TRBD1. The V segment lost 5 bases and the J segment 10 bases; nucleotides outside the gene matches: 11. The CDR3 extends over 14 amino acids. From germline, CDR1 is SNHLY and CDR2 FYNNEI. The CDR3 DNA reads TGTGCCAGCAGTAAAAGGGGACAGGGCGCCGGAGCTTTCTTT. The encoded protein is CASSKRGQGAGAFF.

The CDR3 loop reads CASGSGRSYNEQFF. The CDR3, as DNA: TGTGCCAGTGGGAGCGGGAGATCCTACAATGAGCAGTTCTTC. The chain uses TRBV19 and TRBJ2-1, with 8 bases matching TRBD2. This CDR3 contains 14 residues. V trimming: 8 bases; J trimming: 1 base; junction bases outside the gene matches: 4. CDR1 is LNHDA, CDR2 SQIVND, per germline (reference sequence).

V and J are TRBV19 and TRBJ1-5; TRBD1 matches 7 bases. This CDR3 has 13 residues. CDR1 is LNHDA, CDR2 SQIVND, per germline (reference sequence). V trimming: 5 bases; J trimming: 7 bases; junction bases outside the gene matches: 5. The CDR3 region is CASSGTAGQPQHF. As DNA, the CDR3 is TGTGCCAGTAGTGGGACAGCGGGGCAGCCCCAGCATTTT. Complete variable domain (other parts from reference TRBV19 and TRBJ1-5): DGGITQSPKYLFRKEGQNVTLSCEQNLNHDAMYWYRQDPGQGLRLIYYSQIVNDFQKGDIAEGYSVSREKKESFPLTVTSAQKNPTAFYLCASSGTAGQPQHFGDGTRLSIL.

Points on this clone: This may be a read error, as it is one base from a much larger clone. Other DNA sequences in this sample translate to the same CDR3. This sequence joins TRBV5-1 and TRBJ2-1; 9 bases map to TRBD2. V lost 0 bases to trimming and J lost 10 bases; unmatched junction nucleotides: 8. This CDR3 region has 15 residues. The V gene's germline CDR1 is SGHRS and CDR2 YFSETQ. DNA for the CDR3: TGCGCCAGCAGCTTGGCCTTAGCGGGAGTGCGCGAGCAGTTCTTC. It codes for CASSLALAGVREQFF. The whole variable domain, filled in from reference TRBV5-1 and TRBJ2-1, reads KAGVTQTPRYLIKTRGQQVTLSCSPISGHRSVSWYQQTPGQGLQFLFEYFSETQRNKGNFPGRFSGRQFSNSRSEMNVSTLELGDSALYLCASSLALAGVREQFFGPGTRLTVL.